This T cell receptor beta chain was recorded in a study of cytomegalovirus exposure and HLA in healthy donors. The overall study: Among roughly 190 million T cells, an earlier analysis found 95 million to 140 million unique TCR beta sequences.

The PCR employed 60 Vbeta primers together with 13 Jbeta primers. Clones were sequenced by immunoSEQ multiplex PCR, and TCRdb holds only the in-frame ones, with some missing. The sample lists 100,000 to 150,000 clones, around 80% seen once, with 3.4% in the top ten. A remark on this clone: Its target is not known.

General study points: Specific recognition of CMV antigens was confirmed in vitro for a few chains (all CMV-associated). In a later analysis, donors in an Asian-associated ancestry cluster reportedly had fewer N-insertions in productive TCRs than the cohort mean.

The CDR3 covers 11 residues. Germline V CDR1 and CDR2: MGHRA, YSYEKL. The ends were cut back, 1 base at V and 11 bases at J, with 8 bases in the middle. This TCR was recovered from a man in his thirties or forties in good health and CMV-seronegative. Sequenced: PBMCs. The chain couples TRBV4-1 to TRBJ1-2, with no clear D. In DNA form, the CDR3 reads TGCGCCAGCAGCCAAGGTTTTGAGTACACCTTC. Translated, it gives CASSQGFEYTF.